The present entry profiles one T cell receptor beta chain with its context. This clonotype showed up many times. Its recognized antigen is unknown. No base quality values were provided; no much bigger clone lies one nucleotide off. The data were taken from a study of Graves' ophthalmopathy and Graves' hyperthyroidism (dated by TCRdb to the late 2010s). For context, the study as a whole: Peripheral blood was collected at initial diagnosis, prior to any treatment. To tell Graves' ophthalmopathy apart from Graves' hyperthyroidism, and to predict which patients would progress to ophthalmopathy, the study relied on TCR beta repertoire signatures. In total, 135 blood samples were TCR-sequenced: 40 to 45 ophthalmopathy, under 80 hyperthyroidism and around 17 hyperthyroidism-to-ophthalmopathy patients. To explore V-J signatures that separate ophthalmopathy from hyperthyroidism, a discovery set of about 100 patients was enrolled, consisting of 40 to 45 with ophthalmopathy and 55 to 65 with stable hyperthyroidism. For independent validation, a separate cohort was made up of 18 hyperthyroidism patients plus 17 patients who later progressed from hyperthyroidism to ophthalmopathy. In several hyperthyroidism patients, the T-cell repertoires found in thyroid tissue were compared with those found in blood. Following sample collection, hyperthyroidism patients were given methimazole at a starting dose of 30 mg daily, and ophthalmopathy patients were given high-dose intravenous methylprednisolone.

For repertoire sequencing, TCR beta CDR3 regions were amplified from RNA transcripts. The first round was an RT-PCR using HTBI primers with the Qiagen OneStep RT-PCR kit, and this first round was followed by a second-round multiplex PCR, then size selection and purification. Sequencing of the libraries was carried out on an Illumina HiSeq2000 in paired-end mode with 100 bp reads. The authors' analysis ran thus. SOAPnuke was used for read processing, and reads with adapters, uncalled bases, a mean Phred below 15, or no exact constant-primer or identifier match were discarded. COPE v1.2.5 was used to merge high-quality paired reads. Each unique nucleotide sequence was treated as a clonotype, and MiTCR v1.1 was used to align the clonotypes to the IMGT TRB V, D and J references. The analysis was limited to V-J combinations with a frequency above 0.0001, which together covered roughly 99% of the repertoires. For each V-J combination, a TCR clonal expansion and chaos score was defined as F50 clonal expansion divided by the chaos observed in the TCRdist matrix. Welch's t-statistics and random forest were used to reduce the features to about twelve V-J combinations, which were then used as input to a naive Bayes classifier. The similarity between thyroid and blood repertoires was quantified using the Morisita-Horn index. TCRdb itself trimmed the public reads at Q25 with fastp, ran MiXCR and retained productive beta chains. Rows are unified per CDR3 protein, each entry keeping the most common DNA and genes. These V and J calls are TCRdb output, not the study's own analysis. Here the sample has 30,000 to 50,000 distinct CDR3 sequences; roughly 50% occur a single time. Of the sample, roughly 26% falls within the top ten clones.

On the study overall, not on this receptor specifically: Most of the expanded thyroid clonotypes with a frequency above 0.001 were also detected in blood, and it was suggested that the thyroid immune response may be reflected by blood repertoires. Sample size was not statistically predetermined, and group allocation was not concealed from the investigators. In validation, the model predicted ophthalmopathy progression with roughly 68% sensitivity and approximately 75% specificity; eleven to twelve predicted patients were CT-confirmed with GO in a median of approximately six months. Ophthalmopathy was separated from stable hyperthyroidism by the 13-signature model with more than 85% sensitivity and 81% to 84% specificity in cross-validation and with 80%/75% in the test set.

Stable hyperthyroidism was defined as no progression to ophthalmopathy within 18 months of follow-up. Hyperthyroidism patients were newly diagnosed, were aged 18 to 65 years, and had a disease duration under 2 months. Patients with other autoimmune diseases, uncontrolled infections, pregnancy or lactation were excluded. Clinical symptoms, serum thyroxine, TRAb, thyroid ultrasound and orbital computed tomography were used for diagnosis. Ficoll-Paque density gradient centrifugation was used to isolate PBMCs from about 10 ml of fresh peripheral blood. Total RNA was extracted using Trizol reagent, and RNA quality was checked on an Agilent 2100 Bioanalyzer. Sequences SGHVS (CDR1) and FNYEAQ (CDR2) are obtained from the germline V gene. Inclusive of the bounding cysteine and phenylalanine, the CDR3 is 14 residues long. The only DNA kept is the CDR3, 42 bases in frame from the first base. The germline V end is reduced by 5 bases and the J end by 7 bases; junction bases left unmatched: 5.

The chain is assembled from TRBV7-6 and TRBJ1-6, and TRBD1 aligns with 7 junction nucleotides. The clonotype was recovered from an adult woman with stable Graves' hyperthyroidism. Sequenced sample: peripheral blood. The DNA sequence is as follows: TGTGCCAGCAGCCGGGGACAGTGGAATTCACCCCTCCACTTT. It translates as CASSRGQWNSPLHF.